This note documents a single T cell receptor (beta chain) sequence. Its antigen remains unidentified. This specimen belongs to a study of persistence of HIV-infected CD4 T cells. As for the study in general: Two participants gave one leukapheresis sample; others gave up to roughly 180 mL blood repeatedly. Whole-study findings and limits: CMV- and Gag-responding cells had lower TCRbeta richness than CD3/CD28-responding cells. Antigen-responding cells were enriched for degenerate expanded CDR3beta sequences.

Germline CDR1 reads SGHTA; CDR2 reads FQGTGA. V was trimmed by 5 bases and J by 6 bases, leaving 17 bases between them. The CDR3 is made up of 15 amino acids. Cells were stimulated with overlapping HIV-1 Gag 15-mer peptides. CD40L-negative CD69-negative CD45RO-high memory CD4+ T cells were sorted as populations depleted of antigen-responding cells. Donors had CD4+ T cell counts above 400 cells/uL and were CMV-seropositive. The libraries were made with immunoSEQ version 4 in survey mode. Sequencing was performed with immunoSEQ multiplex PCR; in TCRdb, only in-frame clones are kept and a portion is missing. The sample has some 58,000 clones; less than 85% are singletons.

The chain links TRBV7-3 to TRBJ2-1, with a possible D match to TRBD1 (8 bases). Here the sequenced sample was CD4+ T cells sorted from PBMCs after roughly 20-hour stimulation, taken from a patient who received antiretroviral therapy. The origin of this receptor is an adult man with HIV who was CMV-seropositive. Here the CDR3 reads CASSRSGGGGNEQFF. The DNA of the CDR3 is TGTGCCAGCAGCCGTTCAGGGGGCGGGGGCAATGAGCAGTTCTTC. Combining the CDR3 with reference TRBV7-3 and TRBJ2-1 gives the whole variable domain GAGVSQTPSNKVTEKGKYVELRCDPISGHTALYWYRQSLGQGPEFLIYFQGTGAADDSGLPNDRFFAVRPEGSVSTLKIQRTERGDSAVYLCASSRSGGGGNEQFFGPGTRLTVL.